A single sample gave rise to the 13 T cell receptor beta chains below, sequenced in a study of cytomegalovirus exposure and HLA in healthy donors (dated by TCRdb to 2016 to 2017). Library construction relied on the immunoSEQ multiplex PCR assay. For the multiplex PCR, a mixture combining 60 forward primers for TCR Vbeta segments and 13 reverse primers for TCR Jbeta segments was used. TCRdb stores this immuneACCESS table with in-frame sequences only. Part of the clones is absent; in the studies checked, under half of the shortfall reflects unresolved V genes, and no reason is known for the rest. Within this sample are 150,000 to 180,000 clones, with 80% of them counted one time only. The ten largest clones capture 9.5% to 15% of the sample. The sequencing sample was made of PBMCs. Source of these receptors: a man younger than 45 in good health and CMV-seropositive.

This chain connects TRBV5-4 to TRBJ2-2; possibly TRBD2 for D (5 bases). Trimming stripped 2 bases from V and 2 bases from J, with 10 bases between. This CDR3 contains 15 residues. CDR1 SGHNT and CDR2 YYREEE come from the germline V gene (reference sequence). The CDR3 DNA sequence: TGTGCCAGCAGCTTTTTCGGGATAAACACCGGGGAGCTGTTTTTT. Translated: CASSFFGINTGELFF.

V and J are TRBV10-3 and TRBJ2-1, with 12 bases aligning to TRBD2. The germline V gene encodes CDR1 ENHRY and CDR2 SYGVKD. Trimming removed 6 bases from V and 0 bases from J; junction bases left unmatched: 0. The CDR3 runs to 15 residues. CDR3 nucleotides: TGTGCCATCAGGACTAGCGGGAGCTCCTACAATGAGCAGTTCTTC. It specifies CAIRTSGSSYNEQFF.

To note about this clone: Compared with germline, one end of the junction differs, possibly owing to a read error. The genes are TRBV7-7 and TRBJ2-2, with TRBD1 as a possible D gene (5 bases). Germline assignment: CDR1 SSHAT and CDR2 FNYEAQ (reference sequence). This CDR3 is built from 16 residues. The DNA of the CDR3 is TGTGCTAGCAGCTTAGATATGGGGCTGGAAACCGGGGAGCTGTTTTTT. It translates to CASSLDMGLETGELFF.

V usage is TRBV7-3 and J usage is TRBJ2-5, with 7 bases that match TRBD2. The CDR3 has 15 residues. V shed 0 bases and J 2 bases; nucleotides not matched to a gene: 3. Germline V gene sequence: CDR1 SGHTA, CDR2 FQGTGA. The CDR3 spells CASSLTGGVQETQYF. For the CDR3, the DNA is TGTGCCAGCAGCTTAACGGGGGGGGTGCAAGAGACCCAGTACTTC.

The CDR3 DNA follows: TGTGCCAGCACCTTGGAGGGCCTCTACAATGAGCAGTTCTTC. Translating gives CASTLEGLYNEQFF. The chain recombines TRBV13 with TRBJ2-1; maybe TRBD2 (6 bases). Trimming cost V 7 bases and J 3 bases, with 13 bases left between them. The germline V gene encodes CDR1 PRHDT and CDR2 FYEKMQ (reference sequence). The CDR3 runs to 14 residues.

The chain couples TRBV10-3 to TRBJ2-3, with a possible D match to TRBD2 (5 bases). The V gene lost 11 bases and the J gene lost 9 bases, with 21 bases spanning the gap. The CDR3 contains 13 residues. CDR1 and CDR2 (germline): ENHRY, SYGVKD. In DNA form, the CDR3 reads TGTGCCTCAGCCCCCACGGCGAGGGAGACGCAGTATTTT. It translates to CASAPTARETQYF.

The chain joins TRBV29-1 to TRBJ1-1; possible D gene TRBD1, 6 bases. CDR1 SQVTM and CDR2 ANQGSEA come from the germline V gene. The CDR3 extends over 11 amino acids. V lost 6 bases and J 4 bases, leaving 9 bases between the germline ends. In nucleotides, the CDR3 is TGCAGCGTGGACAGTAGCACTGAAGCTTTCTTT. Amino acids: CSVDSSTEAFF. Using reference TRBV29-1 and TRBJ1-1 for the parts outside the CDR3, the full variable domain is SAVISQKPSRDICQRGTSLTIQCQVDSQVTMMFWYRQQPGQSLTLIATANQGSEATYESGFVIDKFPISRPNLTFSTLTVSNMSPEDSSIYLCSVDSSTEAFFGQGTRLTVV.

This chain links TRBV5-6 with TRBJ2-6, with D tentatively TRBD2 (6 bases). The CDR3 contains 19 residues. Germline V lookup: CDR1 SGHDT, CDR2 YYEEEE. The ends were cut back, 0 bases at V and 0 bases at J, with 16 bases in the middle. The CDR3 region has the DNA TGTGCCAGCAGCTTGGTATGGGCGGGACCGAGCTCTGGGGCCAACGTCCTGACTTTC. Residues: CASSLVWAGPSSGANVLTF.

This chain's CDR3 is CASSLGPSGPGANVLTF. The CDR3 nucleotides read TGTGCCAGCAGCTTAGGGCCGAGCGGGCCTGGGGCCAACGTCCTGACTTTC. This chain links TRBV7-2 with TRBJ2-6, with D possibly TRBD2 on 6 matching bases. CDR1 SGHTA and CDR2 FQGNSA come from the germline V gene. The V gene lost 1 base and the J gene lost 2 bases, with 12 bases spanning the gap. The CDR3 sequence is 17 residues long.

This chain links TRBV27 with TRBJ2-5; 7 bases match TRBD2. From germline, CDR1 is MNHEY and CDR2 SMNVEV (reference sequence). The V segment lost 8 bases and the J segment 5 bases; nucleotides outside the gene matches: 8. The CDR3 spans 13 residues. CDR3 region: CASGLGARETQYF. CDR3 sequence (DNA): TGTGCCAGCGGACTAGGGGCCCGGGAGACCCAGTACTTC.

The V and J genes are TRBV11-2 and TRBJ1-1; 10 nucleotides line up with TRBD1. The CDR3 spans 16 residues. V shed 2 bases, J shed 4 bases, and the junction held 7 bases outside the gene matches. CDR1 and CDR2 from the germline V gene are SGHAT and FQNNGV. The CDR3 protein is CASSLMVGQGPTEAFF. CDR3 bases: TGTGCCAGCAGCTTAATGGTGGGACAGGGGCCCACTGAAGCTTTCTTT.

The chain carries TRBV4-2 and TRBJ2-1; the D gene is possibly TRBD2 (6 bases). CDR3 length: 15 residues. V lost 4 bases and J lost 2, with 12 bases in between. In germline, CDR1 is LGHNA, CDR2 YNFKEQ. In nucleotides, the CDR3 is TGTGCCAGCAGCCCGACTAGTGGGGCCTACAATGAGCAGTTCTTC. Residues: CASSPTSGAYNEQFF.

This clone has only a few counts. CDR3 coding DNA: TGTGCCAGCAGTCCCCTGAGCGAGGGCGCCTATGGCTACACCTTC. Translated, it gives CASSPLSEGAYGYTF. The V gene is TRBV28, the J gene TRBJ1-2; D ambiguous. The CDR3 runs 15 residues. Germline loops: CDR1 MDHEN, CDR2 SYDVKM. Trimming left V 5 bases short and J 4 bases short, with 17 bases between.